This T cell receptor (beta chain) was sequenced during a study of cytomegalovirus exposure and HLA in healthy donors. The CDR3 sequence is 14 residues long. CDR1 and CDR2 from the germline V gene are SEHNR and FQNEAQ (reference sequence). Germline trimming cut 4 bases from V and 6 bases from J; bases unmatched to any gene: 2. A remark on this clone: The antigen is not known.

Whole-study results and caveats: Later on, an analysis tied approximately 17,000 TCR beta sequences to HLA alleles at 0.05 false discovery rate.

The PCR contained 60 Vbeta and 13 Jbeta primers. Per the authors' pipeline: An analysis that came later counted roughly 87 million unique TCR beta chains, roughly 11 million shared. This table comes from immunoSEQ multiplex PCR, and its TCRdb copy is limited to in-frame clones, with some not included. That table supplies the V and J calls and clone size; D and trimming were determined from the DNA. The sample lists some 220,000 clones, around 84% seen once, with 0.2% to 0.25% in the top ten. The sequence was collected from a girl aged 2-10 years in good health and CMV-seronegative. Source material: PBMCs. This chain uses TRBV7-9 with TRBJ2-1; 11 bases match TRBD2. Written as DNA, the CDR3 is TGTGCCAGCAGCTCGCTAGCGGGAGGCAATGAGCAGTTCTTC. This gives the protein CASSSLAGGNEQFF.